These 17 T cell receptor beta chains originate from one sample sequenced in a study of preoperative IRX-2 immunotherapy in early breast cancer. Profiled with immunoSEQ multiplex PCR; TCRdb holds only in-frame clones, not every one. This table has 30,000 to 45,000 clones, roughly 82% appearing once. Treatment meaning: preoperative locoregional IRX-2 cytokine immunotherapy. Sequenced here: lymph node tissue, sampled after IRX-2 immunotherapy. These receptors all stem from a human donor with breast cancer.

The V gene is TRBV11-3, the J gene TRBJ2-5, with a weak D call TRBD2 (6 bases). The germline V and J ends were trimmed by 3 bases and 6 bases, with 14 bases remaining between them. The length of the CDR3 is 14 residues. CDR1 and CDR2 from the germline V gene are SGHNT and YENEEA. In DNA, the CDR3 is TGTGCCAGCAGCTTGGAGGGCAACGGCAAGACCCAGTACTTC. It codes for CASSLEGNGKTQYF.

CDR3 in amino acids: CAITEGVRNSPLHF. CDR3 sequence (DNA): TGTGCCATCACGGAAGGCGTCCGGAATTCACCCCTCCACTTT. V usage is TRBV6-8 and J usage is TRBJ1-6; D gene unclear. The CDR3 spans 14 residues. Germline CDR1 reads MNHGY; CDR2 reads SAAAGT. Between the trimmed V and J ends, which lost 10 bases and 7 bases, there was a span of 17 bases.

The chain links TRBV5-1 to TRBJ1-2, with D uncertain. This CDR3 comprises 16 residues. Per germline, CDR1 SGHRS and CDR2 YFSETQ. Trimming took 3 bases from V and 4 from J, leaving 19 bases between them. The CDR3 spells CASSSRVSAGSYGYTF. The DNA of the CDR3 is TGCGCCAGCAGCTCCCGCGTCTCCGCAGGATCCTATGGCTACACCTTC.

The chain combines TRBV18 with TRBJ1-1; 7 nucleotides match TRBD1. CDR1 is KGHSH and CDR2 is LQKENI in the germline V gene. V trimming: 1 base; J trimming: 0 bases; junction bases outside the gene matches: 5. This CDR3 contains 16 residues. Here the CDR3 reads CASSPREQGMNTEAFF. DNA of the CDR3: TGTGCCAGCTCACCACGGGAACAGGGGATGAACACTGAAGCTTTCTTT.

This chain links TRBV11-3 with TRBJ2-5; D may be TRBD2 (6 bases). The V gene's germline CDR1 is SGHNT and CDR2 YENEEA. Trimming removed 6 bases at V and 5 bases at J, with 22 bases between. This CDR3 is 16 amino acids long. The CDR3 DNA is TGTGCCAGCAGGCCTGCGGGGTCTCAGCTGGTGGAGACCCAGTACTTC. Translation: CASRPAGSQLVETQYF.

The V call is TRBV7-1, the J call TRBJ1-5; D is perhaps TRBD1 (5 bases). TRBV7-1 is sorted into the ORF group, with uncertain function. The CDR3 totals 15 residues. V lost 5 bases to trimming and J lost 4 bases, with 15 bases between them. The CDR3 region is CASSPDRVGNQPQHF. CDR3 nucleotides: TGTGCCAGCAGCCCCGACAGAGTGGGTAATCAGCCCCAGCATTTT.

This rearrangement joins TRBV19 to TRBJ1-3, with D tentatively TRBD1 (6 bases). The CDR3 has 16 amino acids. CDR1 is LNHDA and CDR2 is SQIVND in the germline V gene (reference sequence). Deletions cut 8 bases from V and 2 bases from J, with 19 bases between. This chain's CDR3 is CASQEPTGTTGNTIYF. The CDR3 nucleotides are TGTGCCAGTCAAGAGCCTACAGGGACGACTGGAAACACCATATATTTT.

About this clone: A base remains ambiguous or unread, so its encoded residue is written X. The CDR3 DNA reads as TGTGCCATCGGGGGCGKGGGGGGCGCGTACAATGAGCAGTTCTTC. Protein: CAIGGXGGAYNEQFF. The chain is built from TRBV28 and TRBJ2-1; either TRBD1 or TRBD2 may fit D (6 bases each). Germline V gene data show CDR1 as MDHEN and CDR2 as SYDVKM. The V end was cut by 10 bases, the J end by 4 bases, with 20 bases between. The CDR3 totals 15 residues.

CDR3 nucleotides: TGTGCCAGCAGTTACGGGACAGGGACAAGGGGCTCTGGAAACACCATATATTTT. This translates into CASSYGTGTRGSGNTIYF. The J gene is TRBJ1-3, the V gene TRBV6-8; 9 nucleotides match TRBD1. This CDR3 has 18 amino acids. Germline V gene lookup returns CDR1 MNHGY and CDR2 SAAAGT. V lost 2 bases and J lost 0; bases outside the gene matches: 8.

This chain uses TRBV11-3 with TRBJ1-2; 7 positions agree with TRBD1. V shed 6 bases and J 1 base; nucleotides not matched to a gene: 11. The CDR3 contains 16 residues. Germline V gene data show CDR1 as SGHNT and CDR2 as YENEEA. Here the CDR3 reads CASSYTGESGNYGYTF. The DNA of the CDR3 is TGTGCCAGCAGTTACACAGGGGAATCTGGTAACTATGGCTACACCTTC.

V usage is TRBV19 and J usage is TRBJ1-1; D gene uncertain. V was shortened by 7 bases and J by 8 bases, with 17 bases between the two germline ends. This CDR3 contains 13 residues. The V gene's germline CDR1 is LNHDA and CDR2 SQIVND (reference sequence). CDR3 amino acids: CASISRRASEAFF. CDR3 DNA: TGTGCCAGTATTAGCAGAAGGGCCTCCGAAGCTTTCTTT.

In this sample, this clone turned up a few times. J is TRBJ1-1 and V is TRBV6-8; 8 nucleotides agree with TRBD1. The CDR3 consists of 13 residues. The V segment lost 8 bases and the J segment 4 bases; nucleotides outside the gene matches: 6. Germline assignment: CDR1 MNHGY and CDR2 SAAAGT. The CDR3 DNA reads as TGTGCCAGCGGGGACAGGTTGGGCACTGAAGCTTTCTTT. It is translated as CASGDRLGTEAFF.

V is TRBV6-8 and J is TRBJ2-1; D remains ambiguous. The germline gives CDR1 MNHGY, CDR2 SAAAGT. The CDR3 has 16 residues. V was clipped by 0 bases and J by 5 bases, with 14 bases between them. CDR3 DNA: TGTGCCAGCAGTTACTCGAGGAGTGGAAGGCACAATGAGCAGTTCTTC. Translating gives CASSYSRSGRHNEQFF.

The V call is TRBV29-1, the J call TRBJ1-1, with 8 bases identical to TRBD1. Germline lookup yields CDR1 SQVTM and CDR2 ANQGSEA. J lost 2 bases, V lost 4 bases, and 6 bases had no gene match. This CDR3 has 14 residues. The CDR3: CSVAGGAANTEAFF. The CDR3 nucleotides are TGCAGCGTTGCAGGGGGCGCAGCCAACACTGAAGCTTTCTTT.

This clone has just one count. This sequence joins TRBV28 and TRBJ1-1, with a possible D match to TRBD1 (6 bases). CDR3 size: 13 residues. Trimming removed 5 bases from V and 7 bases from J, with 14 bases in between. CDR1 and CDR2 from the germline V gene are MDHEN and SYDVKM. The CDR3 protein is CASSRGTGHEAFF. For the CDR3, the DNA is TGTGCCAGCAGTAGGGGGACGGGCCATGAAGCTTTCTTT.

The chain is built from TRBV11-3 and TRBJ1-3; D ambiguous. This CDR3 is 15 amino acids long. CDR1 and CDR2 from the germline V gene are SGHNT and YENEEA. The V end lost 7 bases, the J end lost 8 bases, and 21 bases lay between the germline ends. The CDR3 is CASIASTARSHTIYF. CDR3 sequence (DNA): TGTGCCAGCATCGCATCGACGGCAAGGAGCCACACCATATATTTT.

The chain recombines TRBV19 with TRBJ1-5; D call uncertain. The germline V gene has CDR1 LNHDA and CDR2 SQIVND (reference sequence). The V and J ends lost 1 base and 7 bases respectively, with 14 bases between them. The CDR3 loop spans 15 amino acids. The CDR3 sequence is CASSIVVAGGQPQHF. The CDR3 nucleotides read TGTGCCAGTAGTATAGTCGTGGCAGGAGGACAGCCCCAGCATTTT.